A selection of T cell receptor beta chains follows, all from one sample in a study of blood T cell repertoires in COVID-19. The assay was immunoSEQ multiplex PCR, and TCRdb's table has in-frame clones only and misses some. The sample lists around 250,000 clones, 70% to 90% seen once, with roughly 16% in the top ten. Material for sequencing was PBMCs or T cells enriched from blood (not recorded which). The receptor set was obtained from a man aged 18-30 years who had recovered from COVID-19. CDR3s include the opening cysteine and the closing phenylalanine or tryptophan. The order of the fields is CDR3 protein, V gene, J gene.

cdr3_aa: CASKGQGPSYEQYF; v_call: TRBV10-1; j_call: TRBJ2-7
cdr3_aa: CASSYRGTGELFF; v_call: TRBV12-3/TRBV12-4; j_call: TRBJ2-2
cdr3_aa: CASRLAGDHEQFF; v_call: TRBV28; j_call: TRBJ2-1
cdr3_aa: CASSQRGTGFSYEQYF; v_call: TRBV3-1/TRBV3-2; j_call: TRBJ2-7
cdr3_aa: CASSLTYREGDTQYF; v_call: TRBV7-2; j_call: TRBJ2-3
cdr3_aa: CASSEPKRDKTNYGYTF; v_call: TRBV10-1; j_call: TRBJ1-2
cdr3_aa: CASETSGGQETQYF; v_call: TRBV11-2; j_call: TRBJ2-5
cdr3_aa: CASSLDLTGLTYEQYF; v_call: TRBV11-3; j_call: TRBJ2-7
cdr3_aa: CASRSSGGNEQFF; v_call: TRBV5-1; j_call: TRBJ2-1
cdr3_aa: CASSQGGGRLYGYTF; v_call: TRBV3-1/TRBV3-2; j_call: TRBJ1-2
cdr3_aa: CASSLLAGNMNTEAFF; v_call: TRBV5-6; j_call: TRBJ1-1
cdr3_aa: CASSNNRVTGELFF; v_call: TRBV6-5; j_call: TRBJ2-2
cdr3_aa: CATRGDGTQSYEQYF; v_call: TRBV15; j_call: TRBJ2-7
cdr3_aa: CASSQGPPSADEQYF; v_call: TRBV3-1/TRBV3-2; j_call: TRBJ2-7
cdr3_aa: CASSSTGGTLSPLHF; v_call: TRBV7-8; j_call: TRBJ1-6
cdr3_aa: CASSPVGSVYNEQFF; v_call: TRBV3-1/TRBV3-2; j_call: TRBJ2-1
cdr3_aa: CASSFYNYGYTF; v_call: TRBV12-3/TRBV12-4; j_call: TRBJ1-2
cdr3_aa: CASLTGGTIYGYTF; v_call: TRBV6-5; j_call: TRBJ1-2
cdr3_aa: CASSSPTSGKETQYF; v_call: TRBV28; j_call: TRBJ2-5
cdr3_aa: CATRQGADEQYF; v_call: TRBV10-3; j_call: TRBJ2-7
cdr3_aa: CASSFSGGTYEQYF; v_call: TRBV11-2; j_call: TRBJ2-7
cdr3_aa: CASNPGTSADTQYF; v_call: TRBV2; j_call: TRBJ2-3
cdr3_aa: CASSLPSDTQYF; v_call: TRBV27; j_call: TRBJ2-3
cdr3_aa: CASSSYGQGTNYGYTF; v_call: TRBV6-5; j_call: TRBJ1-2
cdr3_aa: CASRRAGTDNSPLHF; v_call: TRBV19; j_call: TRBJ1-6
cdr3_aa: CASSPHRTGTSSYNSPLHF; v_call: TRBV4-2; j_call: TRBJ1-6
cdr3_aa: CASSAHGDTQYF; v_call: TRBV3-1/TRBV3-2; j_call: TRBJ2-3
cdr3_aa: CASSRGLAGENEQYF; v_call: TRBV5-4; j_call: TRBJ2-7
cdr3_aa: CSASTGSNQPQHF; v_call: TRBV20-1; j_call: TRBJ1-5
cdr3_aa: CASSYSTGSGNTIYF; v_call: TRBV6-5; j_call: TRBJ1-3
cdr3_aa: CASSDGLRDQYF; v_call: TRBV6-1; j_call: TRBJ2-5
cdr3_aa: CASSIGTAANEQFF; v_call: TRBV5-8; j_call: TRBJ2-1
cdr3_aa: CASSWGQGLGQPQHF; v_call: TRBV19; j_call: TRBJ1-5
cdr3_aa: CASSRVDQPQHF; v_call: TRBV12-3/TRBV12-4; j_call: TRBJ1-5
cdr3_aa: CASSATGGELNTEAFF; v_call: TRBV7-3; j_call: TRBJ1-1
cdr3_aa: CASSQDPDWSSYEQYF; v_call: TRBV3-1/TRBV3-2; j_call: TRBJ2-7
cdr3_aa: CASSHYGQVANYGYTF; v_call: TRBV5-1; j_call: TRBJ1-2
cdr3_aa: CASSSQGEAEKLFF; v_call: TRBV19; j_call: TRBJ1-4
cdr3_aa: CASSPPGTNSYEQYF; v_call: TRBV6-5; j_call: TRBJ2-7
cdr3_aa: CASSTRTGSRSSSYEQYF; v_call: TRBV5-1; j_call: TRBJ2-7
cdr3_aa: CASSFRGAGTDTQYF; v_call: TRBV27; j_call: TRBJ2-3